This TCR beta chain derives from a study of T-cell reconstitution after alpha-beta-depleted transplantation in children. As for this clonotype: Its antigen is unidentified.

General study points: There were reportedly several hundred expanded graft clones from which alpha-beta T cells came about two months after transplant. After one year, T-cell counts and TCRbeta diversity mostly came from new T cells.

Germline values: CDR1 SEHNR, CDR2 FQNEAQ (reference sequence). V was trimmed by 5 bases and J by 1 base, leaving 8 bases between them. The length of the CDR3 is 13 residues. Unique molecular identifiers were used in preparing the TCRbeta library. TCRdb re-called the PCR reads through MiXCR, storing one row per CDR3 protein. There are 500,000 to 650,000 distinct CDR3 sequences in the sample; approximately 13% occur only once, and over 2% lies in the top ten. This TCR came from a male patient younger than 18 who had a stem cell transplant for acute myeloid leukemia, so the T cells may come from the graft donor. J is TRBJ2-5 and V is TRBV7-9; D is possibly TRBD1 (5 bases). Source: PBMCs, mostly from graft donor cells, taken 360 days after TCRalphabeta/CD19-depleted stem cell transplant. CDR3 in DNA: TGTGCCAGCAGCCCTGGGGCCCAAGAGACCCAGTACTTC. It specifies CASSPGAQETQYF.